Sequencing of this T cell receptor (beta chain) was carried out in a study of shared clonotypes between healthy human individuals. Study outcomes and limitations: Several donors shared about 4.8% of their naive CD4 clonotypes.

Details on this clone: The antigen is undetermined. The same CDR3 arises from other DNA sequences in this sample as well.

Germline values: CDR1 SEHNR, CDR2 FQNEAQ (reference sequence). V was cut by 0 bases and J by 6 bases, with 7 bases left in between. The CDR3 length is 13 residues. TCRdb's table, derived via immunoSEQ multiplex PCR, lists solely in-frame clones and lacks some. The sample records around 2,000,000 clones, approximately 95% being singletons. Sequences were obtained from naive CD4+ T cells sorted from blood. Stated subset: CD45RA+ positively selected. The chain recombines TRBV7-9 with TRBJ2-3, with D hard to call. The source of this sequence is a man in his late teens or twenties in good health. The CDR3 spells CASSLASGDTQYF. The CDR3 DNA reads TGTGCCAGCAGCTTAGCGTCCGGGGATACGCAGTATTTT. The variable domain in full, with the rest retrieved from reference TRBV7-9 and TRBJ2-3, is DTGVSQNPRHKITKRGQNVTFRCDPISEHNRLYWYRQTLGQGPEFLTYFQNEAQLEKSRLLSDRFSAERPKGSFSTLEIQRTEQGDSAMYLCASSLASGDTQYFGPGTRLTVL.